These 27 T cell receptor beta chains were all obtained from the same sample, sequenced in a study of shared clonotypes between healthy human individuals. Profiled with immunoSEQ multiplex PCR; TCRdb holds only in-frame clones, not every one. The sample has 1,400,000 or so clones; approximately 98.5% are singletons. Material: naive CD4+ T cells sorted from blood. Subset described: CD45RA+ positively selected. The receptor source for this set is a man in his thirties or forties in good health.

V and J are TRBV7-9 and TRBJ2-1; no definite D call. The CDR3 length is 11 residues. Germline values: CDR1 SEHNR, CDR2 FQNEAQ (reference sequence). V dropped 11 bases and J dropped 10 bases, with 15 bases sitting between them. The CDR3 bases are TGTGCCGGATCATATACGACCGAGCAGTTCTTC. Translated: CAGSYTTEQFF.

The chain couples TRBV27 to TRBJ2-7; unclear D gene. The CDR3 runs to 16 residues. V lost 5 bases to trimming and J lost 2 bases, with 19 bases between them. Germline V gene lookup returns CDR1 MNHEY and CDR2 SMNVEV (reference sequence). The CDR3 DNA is TGTGCCAGCAGTCGACGTGGACGCCTGATACCCTACGAGCAGTACTTC. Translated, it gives CASSRRGRLIPYEQYF.

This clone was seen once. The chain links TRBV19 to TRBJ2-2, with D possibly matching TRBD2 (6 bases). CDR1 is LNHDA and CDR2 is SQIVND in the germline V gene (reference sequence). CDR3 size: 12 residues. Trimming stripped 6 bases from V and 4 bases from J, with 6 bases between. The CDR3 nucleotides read TGTGCCAGTAGCGGGAGCACCGGGGAGCTGTTTTTT. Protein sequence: CASSGSTGELFF.

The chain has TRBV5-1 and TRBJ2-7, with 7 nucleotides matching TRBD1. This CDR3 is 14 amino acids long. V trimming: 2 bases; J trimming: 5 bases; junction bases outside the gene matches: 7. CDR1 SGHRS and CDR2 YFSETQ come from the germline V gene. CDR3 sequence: CASSFDRVSHEQYF. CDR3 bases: TGCGCCAGCAGCTTCGACAGGGTGTCTCACGAGCAGTACTTC. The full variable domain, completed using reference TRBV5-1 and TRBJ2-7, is KAGVTQTPRYLIKTRGQQVTLSCSPISGHRSVSWYQQTPGQGLQFLFEYFSETQRNKGNFPGRFSGRQFSNSRSEMNVSTLELGDSALYLCASSFDRVSHEQYFGPGTRLTVT.

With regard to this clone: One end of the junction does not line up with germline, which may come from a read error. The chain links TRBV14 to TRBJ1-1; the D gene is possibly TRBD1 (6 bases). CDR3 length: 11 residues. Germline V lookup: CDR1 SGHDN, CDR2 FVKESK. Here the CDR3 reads CASSQGLGQFF. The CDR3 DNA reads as TGTGCCAGCAGCCAAGGGCTAGGACAGTTTTTT.

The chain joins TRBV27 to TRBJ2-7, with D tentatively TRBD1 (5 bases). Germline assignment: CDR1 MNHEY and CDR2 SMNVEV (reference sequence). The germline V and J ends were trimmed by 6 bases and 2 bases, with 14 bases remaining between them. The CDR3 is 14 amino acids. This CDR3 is CASRDTILAYEQYF. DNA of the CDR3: TGTGCCAGCAGGGACACCATTCTAGCCTACGAGCAGTACTTC.

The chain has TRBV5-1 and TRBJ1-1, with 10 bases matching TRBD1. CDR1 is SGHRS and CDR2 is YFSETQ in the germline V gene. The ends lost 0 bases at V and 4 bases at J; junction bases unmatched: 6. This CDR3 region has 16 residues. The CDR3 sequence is CASSLGWGQGPTEAFF. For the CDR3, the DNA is TGCGCCAGCAGCTTGGGTTGGGGACAGGGGCCCACTGAAGCTTTCTTT.

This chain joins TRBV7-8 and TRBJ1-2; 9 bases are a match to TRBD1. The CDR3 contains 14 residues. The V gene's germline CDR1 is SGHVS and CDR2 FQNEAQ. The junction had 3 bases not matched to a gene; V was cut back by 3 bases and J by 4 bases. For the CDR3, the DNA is TGTGCCAGCAGCTTCGGGACAGGGACCTATGGCTACACCTTC. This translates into CASSFGTGTYGYTF.

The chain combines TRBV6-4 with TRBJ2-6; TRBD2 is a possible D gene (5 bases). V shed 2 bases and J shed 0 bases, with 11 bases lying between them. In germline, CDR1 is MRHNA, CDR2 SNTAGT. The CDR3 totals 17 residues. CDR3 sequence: CASSDHQAGSGANVLTF. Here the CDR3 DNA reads TGTGCCAGCAGTGACCACCAGGCGGGCTCTGGGGCCAACGTCCTGACTTTC.

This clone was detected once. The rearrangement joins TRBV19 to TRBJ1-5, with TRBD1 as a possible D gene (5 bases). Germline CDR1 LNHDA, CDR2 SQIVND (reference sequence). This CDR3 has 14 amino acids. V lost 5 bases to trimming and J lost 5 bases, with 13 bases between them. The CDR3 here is CASSALPGYQPQHF. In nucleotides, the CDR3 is TGTGCCAGTAGTGCTTTACCAGGGTATCAGCCCCAGCATTTT.

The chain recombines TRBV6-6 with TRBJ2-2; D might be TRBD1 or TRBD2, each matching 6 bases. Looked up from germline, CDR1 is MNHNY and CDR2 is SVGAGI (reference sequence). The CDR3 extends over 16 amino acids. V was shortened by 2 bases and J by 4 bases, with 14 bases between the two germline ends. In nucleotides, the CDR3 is TGTGCCAGCAGTTACCGCCAGGGGACTTTCACCGGGGAGCTGTTTTTT. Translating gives CASSYRQGTFTGELFF.

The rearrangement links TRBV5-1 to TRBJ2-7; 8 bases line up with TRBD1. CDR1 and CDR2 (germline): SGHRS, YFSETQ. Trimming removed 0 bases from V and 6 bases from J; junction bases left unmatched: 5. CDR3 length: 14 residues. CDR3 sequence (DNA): TGCGCCAGCAGCTTGGTTCCGGACAGGGCCGAGCAGTACTTC. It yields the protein CASSLVPDRAEQYF.

The DNA for the CDR3 is TGTGCCAGCACCATAGGGGGGGCTAATGAAAAACTGTTTTTT. Protein sequence: CASTIGGANEKLFF. The rearrangement uses TRBV28 and TRBJ1-4; possible D gene TRBD1, 6 bases. The CDR3 consists of 14 residues. CDR1 MDHEN and CDR2 SYDVKM come from the germline V gene. The V end was cut by 7 bases, the J end by 3 bases, with 12 bases between.

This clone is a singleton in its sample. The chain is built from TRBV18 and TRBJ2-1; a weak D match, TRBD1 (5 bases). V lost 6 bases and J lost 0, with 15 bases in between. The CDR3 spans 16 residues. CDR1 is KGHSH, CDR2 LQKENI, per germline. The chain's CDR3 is CASSPRVAYSYNEQFF. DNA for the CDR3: TGTGCCAGCTCCCCCAGGGTCGCATACTCCTACAATGAGCAGTTCTTC.

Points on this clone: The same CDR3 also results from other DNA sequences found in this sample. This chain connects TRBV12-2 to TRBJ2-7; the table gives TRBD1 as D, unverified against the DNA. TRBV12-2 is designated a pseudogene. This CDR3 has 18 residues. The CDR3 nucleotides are TGTGCAAGTCGCTTAGAGTCCCGTCGGACAACTACCCCCTACGAGCAGTACTTC. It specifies CASRLESRRTTTPYEQYF.

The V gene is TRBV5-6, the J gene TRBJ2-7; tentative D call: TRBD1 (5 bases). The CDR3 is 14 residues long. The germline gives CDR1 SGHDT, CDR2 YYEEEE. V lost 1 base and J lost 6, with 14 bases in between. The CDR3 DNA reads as TGTGCCAGCAGCTTGATTTCAGGGATTGTCGAGCAGTACTTC. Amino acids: CASSLISGIVEQYF. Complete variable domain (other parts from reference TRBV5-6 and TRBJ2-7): DAGVTQSPTHLIKTRGQQVTLRCSPKSGHDTVSWYQQALGQGPQFIFQYYEEEERQRGNFPDRFSGHQFPNYSSELNVNALLLGDSALYLCASSLISGIVEQYFGPGTRLTVT.

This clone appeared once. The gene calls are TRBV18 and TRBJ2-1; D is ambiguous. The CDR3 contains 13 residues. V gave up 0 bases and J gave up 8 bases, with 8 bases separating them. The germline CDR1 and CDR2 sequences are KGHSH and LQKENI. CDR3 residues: CASSPPTVDEQFF. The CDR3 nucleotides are TGTGCCAGCTCACCACCGACCGTGGATGAGCAGTTCTTC.

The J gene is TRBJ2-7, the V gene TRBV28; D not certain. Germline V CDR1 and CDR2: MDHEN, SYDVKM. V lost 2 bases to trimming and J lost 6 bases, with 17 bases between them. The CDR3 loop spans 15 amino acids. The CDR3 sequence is CASSLTLTRRSEQYF. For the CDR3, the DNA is TGTGCCAGCAGTTTAACCCTAACCCGTCGTAGCGAGCAGTACTTC. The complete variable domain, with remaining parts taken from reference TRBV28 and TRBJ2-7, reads DVKVTQSSRYLVKRTGEKVFLECVQDMDHENMFWYRQDPGLGLRLIYFSYDVKMKEKGDIPEGYSVSREKKERFSLILESASTNQTSMYLCASSLTLTRRSEQYFGPGTRLTVT.

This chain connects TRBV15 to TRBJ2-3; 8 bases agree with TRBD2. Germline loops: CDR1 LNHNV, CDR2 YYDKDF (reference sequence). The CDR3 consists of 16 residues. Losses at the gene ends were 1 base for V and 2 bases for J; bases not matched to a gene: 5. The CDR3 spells CATSRVGGALTDTQYF. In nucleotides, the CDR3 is TGTGCCACCAGCAGAGTCGGGGGGGCGCTCACAGATACGCAGTATTTT. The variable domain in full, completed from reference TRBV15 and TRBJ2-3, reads DAMVIQNPRYQVTQFGKPVTLSCSQTLNHNVMYWYQQKSSQAPKLLFHYYDKDFNNEADTPDNFQSRRPNTSFCFLDIRSPGLGDTAMYLCATSRVGGALTDTQYFGPGTRLTVL.

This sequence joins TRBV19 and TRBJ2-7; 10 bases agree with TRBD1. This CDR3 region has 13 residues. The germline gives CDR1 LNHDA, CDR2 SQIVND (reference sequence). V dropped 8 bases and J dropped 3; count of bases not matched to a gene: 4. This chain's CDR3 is CASATGGFYEQYF. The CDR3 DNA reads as TGTGCCAGTGCGACAGGGGGCTTCTACGAGCAGTACTTC.

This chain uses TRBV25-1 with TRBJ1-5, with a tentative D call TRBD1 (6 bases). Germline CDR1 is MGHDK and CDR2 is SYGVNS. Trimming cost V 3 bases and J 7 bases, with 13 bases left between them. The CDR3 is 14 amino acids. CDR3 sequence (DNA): TGTGCCAGCAGTGAGTCAAAGGGGGACCAGCCCCAGCATTTT. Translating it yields CASSESKGDQPQHF.

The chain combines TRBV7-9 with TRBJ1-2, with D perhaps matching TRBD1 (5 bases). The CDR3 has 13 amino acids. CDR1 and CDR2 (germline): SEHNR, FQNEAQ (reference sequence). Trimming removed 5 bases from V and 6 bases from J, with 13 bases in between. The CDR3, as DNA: TGTGCCAGCAGCCAGGACACGGTAGATGGCTACACCTTC. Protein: CASSQDTVDGYTF.

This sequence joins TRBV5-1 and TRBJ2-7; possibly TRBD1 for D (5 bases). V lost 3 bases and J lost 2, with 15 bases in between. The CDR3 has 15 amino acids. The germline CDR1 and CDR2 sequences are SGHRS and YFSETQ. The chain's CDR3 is CASSSHQTATYEQYF. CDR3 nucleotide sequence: TGCGCCAGCAGCTCCCACCAGACAGCCACCTACGAGCAGTACTTC.

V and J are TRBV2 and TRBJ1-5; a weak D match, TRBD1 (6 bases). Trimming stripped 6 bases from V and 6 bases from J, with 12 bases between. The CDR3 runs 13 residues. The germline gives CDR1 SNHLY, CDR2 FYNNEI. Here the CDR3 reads CASRVRGGQPQHF. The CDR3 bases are TGTGCCAGCAGGGTCAGGGGAGGTCAGCCCCAGCATTTT.

CDR3 residues: CASSQESLAGGGDTQYF. DNA of the CDR3: TGCGCCAGCAGCCAAGAATCCTTAGCGGGAGGAGGAGATACGCAGTATTTT. The chain is built from TRBV4-1 and TRBJ2-3; 10 nucleotides agree with TRBD2. Germline values: CDR1 MGHRA, CDR2 YSYEKL. Germline trimming cut 0 bases from V and 5 bases from J; bases unmatched to any gene: 8. The CDR3 totals 17 residues.

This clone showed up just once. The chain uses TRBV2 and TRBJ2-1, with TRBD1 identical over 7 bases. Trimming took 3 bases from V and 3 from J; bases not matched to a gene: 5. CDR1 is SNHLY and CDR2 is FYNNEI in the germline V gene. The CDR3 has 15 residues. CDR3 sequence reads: CASSEETGSYNEQFF. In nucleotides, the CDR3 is TGTGCCAGCAGTGAGGAGACAGGGAGCTACAATGAGCAGTTCTTC.

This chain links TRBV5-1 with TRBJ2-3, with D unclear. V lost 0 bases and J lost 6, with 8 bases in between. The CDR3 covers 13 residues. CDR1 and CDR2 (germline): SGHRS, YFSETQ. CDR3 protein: CASSLEPRDTQYF. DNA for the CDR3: TGCGCCAGCAGCTTGGAACCGAGGGATACGCAGTATTTT.